This TCR beta chain was retrieved from a study of blood T cell repertoires in COVID-19. The CDR3 sequence is 14 residues long. Per the germline V gene, CDR1 is SGHDT and CDR2 is YYEEEE. V dropped 2 bases and J dropped 5; count of bases not matched to a gene: 4. Produced via immunoSEQ multiplex PCR; TCRdb's table is partial and in-frame only. The table includes about 88,000 clones, roughly 88% detected once. Material: peripheral blood. This rearrangement joins TRBV5-6 to TRBJ2-7; 10 bases map to TRBD1. The source is a young man with COVID-19, enrolled during active disease. The CDR3 nucleotides are TGTGCCAGCAGCTTTGGGACAGGGGCAAACGAGCAGTACTTC. Protein product: CASSFGTGANEQYF.